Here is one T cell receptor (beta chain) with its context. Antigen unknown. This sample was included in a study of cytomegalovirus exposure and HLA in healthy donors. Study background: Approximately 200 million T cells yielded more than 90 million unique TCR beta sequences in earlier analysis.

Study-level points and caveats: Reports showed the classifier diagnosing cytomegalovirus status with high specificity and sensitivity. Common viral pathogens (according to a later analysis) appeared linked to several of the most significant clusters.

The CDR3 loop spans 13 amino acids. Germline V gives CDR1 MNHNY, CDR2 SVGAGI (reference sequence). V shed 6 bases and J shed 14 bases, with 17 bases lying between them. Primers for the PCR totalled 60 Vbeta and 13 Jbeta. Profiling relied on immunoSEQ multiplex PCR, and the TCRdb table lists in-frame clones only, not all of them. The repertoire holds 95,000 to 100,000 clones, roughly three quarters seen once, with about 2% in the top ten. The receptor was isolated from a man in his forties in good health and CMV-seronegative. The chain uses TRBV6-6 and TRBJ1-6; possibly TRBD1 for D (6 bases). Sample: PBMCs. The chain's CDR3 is CASSRGRSLTLHF. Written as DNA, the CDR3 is TGTGCCAGCAGCAGGGGACGATCTTTGACCCTCCACTTT.